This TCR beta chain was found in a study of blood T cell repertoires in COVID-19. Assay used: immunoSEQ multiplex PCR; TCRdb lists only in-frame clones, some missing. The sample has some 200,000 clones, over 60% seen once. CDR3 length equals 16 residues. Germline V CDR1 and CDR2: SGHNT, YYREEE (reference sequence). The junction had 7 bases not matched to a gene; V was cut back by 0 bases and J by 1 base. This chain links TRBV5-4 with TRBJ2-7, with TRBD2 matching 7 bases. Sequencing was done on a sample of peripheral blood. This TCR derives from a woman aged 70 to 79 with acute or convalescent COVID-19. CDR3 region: CASSLDREAASYEQYF. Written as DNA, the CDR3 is TGTGCCAGCAGCTTGGACCGGGAGGCCGCTTCCTACGAGCAGTACTTC.